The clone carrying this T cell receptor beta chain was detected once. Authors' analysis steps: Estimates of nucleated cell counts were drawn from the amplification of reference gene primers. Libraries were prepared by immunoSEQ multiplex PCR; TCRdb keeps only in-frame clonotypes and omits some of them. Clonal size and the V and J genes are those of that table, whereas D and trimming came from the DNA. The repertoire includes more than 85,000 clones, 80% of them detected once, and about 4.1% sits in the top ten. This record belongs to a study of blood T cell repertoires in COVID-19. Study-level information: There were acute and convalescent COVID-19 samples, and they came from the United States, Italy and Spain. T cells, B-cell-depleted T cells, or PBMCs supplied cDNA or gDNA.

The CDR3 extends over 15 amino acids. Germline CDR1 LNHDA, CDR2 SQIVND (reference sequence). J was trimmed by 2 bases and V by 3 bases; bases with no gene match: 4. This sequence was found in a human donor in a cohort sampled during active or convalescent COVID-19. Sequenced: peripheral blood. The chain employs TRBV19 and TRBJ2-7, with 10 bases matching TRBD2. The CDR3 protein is CASSIRLAGPYEQYF. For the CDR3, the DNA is TGTGCCAGTAGTATTCGACTAGCGGGTCCCTACGAGCAGTACTTC. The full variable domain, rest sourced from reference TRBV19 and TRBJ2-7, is DGGITQSPKYLFRKEGQNVTLSCEQNLNHDAMYWYRQDPGQGLRLIYYSQIVNDFQKGDIAEGYSVSREKKESFPLTVTSAQKNPTAFYLCASSIRLAGPYEQYFGPGTRLTVT.